A single sample gave rise to the 5 T cell receptor beta chains below, sequenced in a study of shared clonotypes between healthy human individuals (dated by TCRdb to the early 2020s). Libraries were constructed by the immunoSEQ multiplex PCR assay. Entries here come from immuneACCESS through TCRdb and include only in-frame sequences with V and J called. Some clones fail to appear in such tables; in the studies checked, an unresolved V gene covers under half of the shortfall, and the cause of the remainder is unknown. The sample table contains fewer than 3 million clones; only one count was recorded for roughly 92% of them. Together, the top ten hold around 0.38% of the sample. The material sequenced was naive CD4+ T cells from PBMCs. The sample's cell subset or site label is to be understood as: CD45RA+ positively selected. Source of these receptors: a man younger than 30 in good health. Some clones in this sample may be carry-over from other donors' samples.

The CDR3 is CASSQNNRDGYGYTF. The CDR3 coding sequence is TGTGCCAGCAGTCAGAATAACAGGGACGGCTATGGCTACACCTTC. This chain connects TRBV27 to TRBJ1-2, with a possible D match to TRBD1 (6 bases). V lost 5 bases to trimming and J lost 4 bases, with 17 bases between them. From germline, CDR1 is MNHEY and CDR2 SMNVEV (reference sequence). The CDR3 is made up of 15 amino acids.

This chain links TRBV6-1 with TRBJ1-1; 7 nucleotides line up with TRBD1. The CDR3 totals 10 residues. Germline trimming cut 8 bases from V and 11 bases from J; bases unmatched to any gene: 5. Germline assignment: CDR1 MNHNS and CDR2 SASEGT. Here the CDR3 DNA reads TGTGCCAGCGCCGACAGGGCGGCTTTCTTT. It codes for CASADRAAFF.

This chain joins TRBV18 and TRBJ2-2; D could derive from TRBD1 or TRBD2 (5 bases each). The CDR3 extends over 16 amino acids. Germline V gene data show CDR1 as KGHSH and CDR2 as LQKENI. V was pared by 3 bases and J by 8 bases, with 19 bases between. CDR3 loop: CASSPGPGLTFGELFF. The CDR3 DNA reads as TGTGCCAGCTCACCGGGACCGGGCCTGACTTTTGGGGAGCTGTTTTTT.

As regards this clone: Other nucleotide sequences in the sample specify the same CDR3. The chain recombines TRBV18 with TRBJ2-7; D perhaps matches TRBD2 (5 bases). The V and J ends lost 1 base and 2 bases respectively, with 6 bases between them. Germline values: CDR1 KGHSH, CDR2 LQKENI. There are 13 residues in the CDR3. CDR3 coding DNA: TGTGCCAGCTCACCACAGGGAGCCTACGAGCAGTACTTC. It specifies CASSPQGAYEQYF.

The chain joins TRBV5-4 to TRBJ2-1; 8 bases map to TRBD2. Germline CDR1 and CDR2: SGHNT and YYREEE (reference sequence). The V segment lost 0 bases and the J segment 7 bases; nucleotides outside the gene matches: 9. This CDR3 spans 16 amino acids. CDR3 region: CASSLDRGRPGNEQFF. The CDR3 DNA reads TGTGCCAGCAGCTTGGATCGCGGGAGGCCGGGGAATGAGCAGTTCTTC.